Listed here are 2 T cell receptor beta chains from one sample, sequenced in a study of CD8 T cells in ankylosing spondylitis. Study-level findings and limits: Blood from ankylosing spondylitis patients appeared to carry a characteristic roughly 8-variant TCR beta motif.

Their antigens are not known. Using its own MiXCR run on the 5' RACE reads, TCRdb lists one record per CDR3 protein. This sample has hundreds of thousands of distinct CDR3 sequences; 17% occur once, and the top ten carry around 0.92%. The sequenced sample was blood, either unsorted or a sorted T cell fraction (not recorded which). The receptors derive from a male donor with ankylosing spondylitis.

The rearrangement uses TRBV6-2 or TRBV6-3 and TRBJ2-1; weak D call: TRBD2 (5 bases). Germline values: CDR1 MNHEY, CDR2 SVGEGT. The germline V and J ends were trimmed by 7 bases and 4 bases, with 14 bases remaining between them. The length of the CDR3 is 14 residues. The CDR3 DNA reads TGTGCCAGCACCCCACGAGCGGAATACAATGAGCAGTTCTTC. Its translation: CASTPRAEYNEQFF.

This clonotype was detected many times. This chain joins TRBV4-1 and TRBJ2-2; 7 bases match TRBD2. The germline gives CDR1 MGHRA, CDR2 YSYEKL. With V trimmed by 1 base and J by 2 bases, 7 bases remained unmatched. The CDR3 extends over 17 amino acids. The CDR3 DNA follows: TGCGCCAGCAGCCAAGCGAGGCTAGCGGCCAACACCGGGGAGCTGTTTTTT. Translation gives CASSQARLAANTGELFF.